These 32 T cell receptor beta chains originate from one sample sequenced in a study of T cells in localized non-small cell lung cancer. Only in-frame clones appear in the TCRdb table, and some are missing; sequencing was by immunoSEQ multiplex PCR. Here the sample spans more than 15,000 clones, approximately 81% being singletons. Sequenced here: peripheral blood, sampled before any cancer treatment. Every receptor here comes from a male donor at least 60 years old with stage I lung adenocarcinoma.

The chain uses TRBV5-6 and TRBJ1-2; the D is unclear. The CDR3 has 13 residues. Trimming stripped 0 bases from V and 4 bases from J, with 7 bases between. The germline V gene has CDR1 SGHDT and CDR2 YYEEEE. The DNA of the CDR3 is TGTGCCAGCAGCTTGGGAAGAGTCTATGGCTACACCTTC. It specifies CASSLGRVYGYTF.

V is TRBV5-6 and J is TRBJ1-6; D is ambiguous. This CDR3 spans 12 amino acids. Germline V gene data show CDR1 as SGHDT and CDR2 as YYEEEE. V was trimmed by 1 base and J by 12 bases, leaving 8 bases between them. The CDR3 DNA follows: TGTGCCAGCAGCTTGCCGGACGGACCCCTCCACTTT. It yields the protein CASSLPDGPLHF.

V is TRBV5-8 and J is TRBJ2-5, with D tentatively TRBD1 (5 bases). The V gene's germline CDR1 is SGHTS and CDR2 YDEGEE. The CDR3 totals 12 residues. With 0 bases removed from V and 5 bases from J, the gap between germline ends came to 5 bases. The CDR3 loop reads CASSLEGETQYF. CDR3 in DNA: TGTGCCAGCAGCTTGGAGGGGGAGACCCAGTACTTC.

This chain uses TRBV18 with TRBJ1-2, with unresolved D. The ends were cut back, 3 bases at V and 2 bases at J, with 10 bases in the middle. CDR1 and CDR2 from the germline V gene are KGHSH and LQKENI. The CDR3 loop spans 14 amino acids. CDR3 sequence: CASSPDLLNYGYTF. The CDR3 nucleotides are TGTGCCAGCTCACCGGACCTGTTGAACTATGGCTACACCTTC.

The rearrangement links TRBV28 to TRBJ2-7; perhaps TRBD1 as D (5 bases). The V and J ends lost 7 bases and 2 bases respectively, with 15 bases between them. The CDR3 runs to 14 residues. CDR1 and CDR2 (germline): MDHEN, SYDVKM. CDR3 residues: CASTRGDRAYEQYF. CDR3 nucleotide sequence: TGTGCCAGCACCCGAGGAGACAGAGCCTACGAGCAGTACTTC.

The V gene is TRBV5-1, the J gene TRBJ2-7; 7 nucleotides align to TRBD1. V was clipped by 2 bases and J by 2 bases; unmatched bases: 10. The CDR3 runs 16 residues. The germline gives CDR1 SGHRS, CDR2 YFSETQ. The CDR3 DNA is TGCGCCAGCAGCTTTCTCGAGGACAGGCCTACCTACGAGCAGTACTTC. Its translation: CASSFLEDRPTYEQYF.

J is TRBJ2-2 and V is TRBV6-5; D unresolved. V was cut by 8 bases and J by 3 bases, with 10 bases left in between. Germline lookup yields CDR1 MNHEY and CDR2 SVGAGI. The CDR3 is 13 residues long. The CDR3 DNA is TGTGCCAGCTCTGAAGTTTACACCGGGGAGCTGTTTTTT. Its translation is CASSEVYTGELFF.

The rearrangement uses TRBV28 and TRBJ1-5, with unresolved D. The germline V gene encodes CDR1 MDHEN and CDR2 SYDVKM. Between the trimmed V and J ends, which lost 6 bases and 6 bases, there was a span of 12 bases. This CDR3 comprises 13 residues. In DNA, the CDR3 is TGTGCCAGCAGCAACCTGGTAGGTCAGCCCCAGCATTTT. This gives the protein CASSNLVGQPQHF.

The gene calls are TRBV6-5 and TRBJ2-3; D call uncertain. Trimming took off 0 bases at V and 0 bases at J, with 7 bases between the two ends. The CDR3 runs to 15 residues. Looked up from germline, CDR1 is MNHEY and CDR2 is SVGAGI. The CDR3 loop is CASSYSKGSTDTQYF. The DNA of the CDR3 is TGTGCCAGCAGTTACTCGAAAGGGAGCACAGATACGCAGTATTTT.

The chain is built from TRBV7-2 and TRBJ2-1; 11 bases map to TRBD2. CDR3 length: 16 residues. Germline V gene sequence: CDR1 SGHTA, CDR2 FQGNSA. J lost 10 bases, V lost 5 bases, and 13 bases had no gene match. The CDR3 protein is CASSRPTSGTLGEQFF. The CDR3 DNA is TGTGCCAGCAGCCGCCCGACTAGCGGGACTTTAGGGGAGCAGTTCTTC.

V is TRBV5-1 and J is TRBJ2-3; D remains unclear. Germline-derived CDR1 and CDR2 are SGHRS and YFSETQ. The CDR3 loop spans 15 amino acids. V was trimmed by 3 bases and J by 1 base, leaving 12 bases between them. CDR3 sequence: CASSSDRAGTDTQYF. DNA of the CDR3: TGCGCCAGCAGCTCGGACCGGGCGGGCACAGATACGCAGTATTTT. Full variable domain (remainder filled in from reference TRBV5-1 and TRBJ2-3): KAGVTQTPRYLIKTRGQQVTLSCSPISGHRSVSWYQQTPGQGLQFLFEYFSETQRNKGNFPGRFSGRQFSNSRSEMNVSTLELGDSALYLCASSSDRAGTDTQYFGPGTRLTVL.

The CDR3 is CASSLARGQRYTGELFF. The CDR3 coding sequence is TGCGCCAGCAGCTTGGCTAGAGGGCAGAGATACACCGGGGAGCTGTTTTTT. This chain uses TRBV5-1 with TRBJ2-2; D possibly corresponds to TRBD2 (5 bases). V was cut by 0 bases and J by 3 bases, with 15 bases left in between. The CDR3 sequence is 17 residues long. Germline CDR1 reads SGHRS; CDR2 reads YFSETQ.

The CDR3 bases are TGCGCCAGCAGCTGGGACAGGGGTGAGACCCAGTACTTC. Translated, it gives CASSWDRGETQYF. J is TRBJ2-5 and V is TRBV5-1; 10 bases are a match to TRBD1. There are 13 residues in the CDR3. The V gene end was trimmed by 3 bases and the J gene end by 5 bases; junction bases not matched to a gene: 1. Looked up from germline, CDR1 is SGHRS and CDR2 is YFSETQ.

This clone has more than one count but fewer than ten. The chain combines TRBV4-2 with TRBJ2-2; D is possibly TRBD2 (5 bases). Germline lookup yields CDR1 LGHNA and CDR2 YNFKEQ. This CDR3 comprises 13 residues. V was trimmed by 3 bases and J by 8 bases, leaving 10 bases between them. In nucleotides, the CDR3 is TGTGCCAGCAGCCAGGGAGCTTTTGGGGAGCTGTTTTTT. This encodes CASSQGAFGELFF.

The chain uses TRBV28 and TRBJ2-5; tentatively, D is TRBD2 (6 bases). The CDR3 sequence is 15 residues long. Deletions cut 3 bases from V and 2 bases from J, with 13 bases between. In germline, CDR1 is MDHEN, CDR2 SYDVKM. This CDR3 is CASSFRGGGQETQYF. The CDR3 DNA is TGTGCCAGCAGTTTTAGGGGAGGAGGGCAAGAGACCCAGTACTTC.

This chain links TRBV18 with TRBJ1-6; D call uncertain. Trimming shortened V by 4 bases and J by 6 bases, and 7 bases separated the two germline ends. There are 13 residues in the CDR3. The V gene's germline CDR1 is KGHSH and CDR2 LQKENI. CDR3 protein: CASSQDRNSPLHF. CDR3 bases: TGTGCCAGCTCACAAGACCGTAATTCACCCCTCCACTTT.

The V call is TRBV27, the J call TRBJ1-2; D is unresolved. The length of the CDR3 is 14 residues. Germline CDR1 is MNHEY and CDR2 is SMNVEV (reference sequence). Trimming removed 5 bases at V and 7 bases at J, with 17 bases between. CDR3 in DNA: TGTGCCAGCAGTATAAAGTGGGGTAAGGGTGGCTACACCTTC. This gives the protein CASSIKWGKGGYTF.

The chain joins TRBV6-1 to TRBJ2-1; 9 nucleotides align to TRBD1. CDR1 is MNHNS, CDR2 SASEGT, per germline. V shed 3 bases, J shed 1 base, and the junction held 7 bases outside the gene matches. CDR3 length: 17 residues. For the CDR3, the DNA is TGTGCCAGCAGTGACCCCTGGACAGGGGAATCCTACAATGAGCAGTTCTTC. Its protein is CASSDPWTGESYNEQFF.

The chain recombines TRBV10-3 with TRBJ1-1, with D uncertain. The germline CDR1 and CDR2 sequences are ENHRY and SYGVKD. V lost 4 bases, J lost 3 bases, and 3 bases lay in between. CDR3 length: 11 residues. CDR3 coding DNA: TGTGCCATCAGTGCCGACACTGAAGCTTTCTTT. Translation gives CAISADTEAFF.

This clone was counted once. The rearrangement uses TRBV4-2 and TRBJ2-2; unclear D gene. Trimming removed 0 bases at V and 6 bases at J, with 5 bases between. CDR3 length: 13 amino acids. Germline values: CDR1 LGHNA, CDR2 YNFKEQ. Written as DNA, the CDR3 is TGTGCCAGCAGCCAAGATAAGTCCGGGGAGCTGTTTTTT. As protein: CASSQDKSGELFF.

This clone has a single count. The chain combines TRBV7-2 with TRBJ1-5; D is unclear. V lost 2 bases and J 5 bases, leaving 10 bases between the germline ends. Germline V gene sequence: CDR1 SGHTA, CDR2 FQGNSA. The CDR3 spans 14 residues. The CDR3 here is CASSLYGRDQPQHF. The CDR3 DNA reads TGTGCCAGCAGCTTATATGGTCGAGATCAGCCCCAGCATTTT.

This rearrangement joins TRBV4-2 to TRBJ2-5, with 9 nucleotides matching TRBD1. The CDR3 is 16 amino acids. Germline V lookup: CDR1 LGHNA, CDR2 YNFKEQ. Trimming took 1 base from V and 3 from J; bases not matched to a gene: 6. The CDR3 region has the DNA TGTGCCAGCAGCCAAGGACCCCGGGACAGGGAAGAGACCCAGTACTTC. This codes for CASSQGPRDREETQYF.

The genes are TRBV27 and TRBJ2-7; 9 bases agree with TRBD2. Germline V gene sequence: CDR1 MNHEY, CDR2 SMNVEV (reference sequence). The CDR3 loop spans 14 amino acids. After removal of 0 bases from V and 6 bases from J, the junction contained 3 bases not matched to a gene. The CDR3 sequence is CASSLSAGGIEQYF. The CDR3 DNA follows: TGTGCCAGCAGTTTATCGGCGGGGGGGATCGAGCAGTACTTC.

The J gene is TRBJ1-5, the V gene TRBV11-2; D gene uncertain. The CDR3 is 19 residues long. V was clipped by 5 bases and J by 0 bases, with 23 bases between them. The V gene's germline CDR1 is SGHAT and CDR2 FQNNGV. Here the CDR3 reads CASSLFPVKPGFSNQPQHF. The CDR3 region has the DNA TGTGCCAGCAGCCTCTTTCCGGTGAAGCCCGGATTTAGCAATCAGCCCCAGCATTTT.

This chain uses TRBV15 with TRBJ2-1; D might be TRBD1 or TRBD2, each matching 5 bases. Germline V lookup: CDR1 LNHNV, CDR2 YYDKDF (reference sequence). V was pared by 1 base and J by 5 bases, with 9 bases between. The CDR3 consists of 14 residues. The CDR3 coding sequence is TGTGCCACCAGCAGAGGGGACGGACACAATGAGCAGTTCTTC. Translation gives CATSRGDGHNEQFF.

This clone has just a few counts. The CDR3 nucleotides are TGTGCCAGCAGACAGGGGAGCTCCTACAATGAGCAGTTCTTC. Translation gives CASRQGSSYNEQFF. This sequence joins TRBV6-5 and TRBJ2-1, with TRBD1 matching over 7 bases. The germline CDR1 and CDR2 sequences are MNHEY and SVGAGI. This CDR3 contains 14 residues. With V trimmed by 6 bases and J by 0 bases, 2 bases remained unmatched.

This clone was detected only a few times. Sequence at one end of the junction differs from germline and may be a read error. CDR3 nucleotides: TGTGCTAGCAGCTTAGGCGACAGCTCCACAGATACGCAGTATTTT. As protein: CASSLGDSSTDTQYF. J is TRBJ2-3 and V is TRBV7-7, with D maybe TRBD1 (5 bases). The CDR3 consists of 15 residues. CDR1 and CDR2 (germline): SSHAT, FNYEAQ (reference sequence).

The table lists this clone with a count of one. This rearrangement joins TRBV29-1 to TRBJ2-1, with 10 bases that match TRBD2. V was clipped by 7 bases and J by 1 base; unmatched bases: 7. From germline, CDR1 is SQVTM and CDR2 ANQGSEA. This CDR3 contains 15 residues. CDR3 bases: TGCAGCGCGCTCGCGACTAGCGGGTCCTACAATGAGCAGTTCTTC. Protein: CSALATSGSYNEQFF.

The chain carries TRBV5-1 and TRBJ1-1; 8 bases line up with TRBD1. The V segment lost 0 bases and the J segment 0 bases; nucleotides outside the gene matches: 7. Germline CDR1 is SGHRS and CDR2 is YFSETQ. The CDR3 is 17 residues long. The CDR3 loop reads CASSLGAGGPMNTEAFF. Here the CDR3 DNA reads TGCGCCAGCAGCTTGGGGGCAGGGGGCCCCATGAACACTGAAGCTTTCTTT.

This chain joins TRBV6-5 and TRBJ2-1; D possibly corresponds to TRBD2 (6 bases). The CDR3 has 14 amino acids. The V and J ends lost 0 bases and 8 bases respectively, with 11 bases between them. Germline-derived CDR1 and CDR2 are MNHEY and SVGAGI. The CDR3 DNA reads as TGTGCCAGCAGTTACTCTACGGGGGACTATGAGCAGTTCTTC. The encoded protein is CASSYSTGDYEQFF.

This clone is medium-sized in the sample. The chain is built from TRBV5-5 and TRBJ1-2; TRBD1 agrees at 8 bases. The junction had 4 bases not matched to a gene; V was cut back by 1 base and J by 8 bases. The CDR3 is 13 residues long. Germline CDR1 reads SGHKS; CDR2 reads YYEKEE (reference sequence). CDR3 sequence (DNA): TGTGCCAGCAGCTTGAGTGGGACAGGAGGCTACACCTTC. It is translated as CASSLSGTGGYTF.

The V call is TRBV7-2, the J call TRBJ1-1, with 9 nucleotides matching TRBD1. The CDR3 is made up of 18 amino acids. J gave up 5 bases and V 2 bases, and 15 bases lay outside the gene matches. The V gene's germline CDR1 is SGHTA and CDR2 FQGNSA. As DNA, the CDR3 is TGTGCCAGCAGCTTATTCCCGGGACAGGGAAGTTTGGGAACTGAAGCTTTCTTT. This gives the protein CASSLFPGQGSLGTEAFF.